This TCR beta chain was documented in a study of cytomegalovirus exposure and HLA in healthy donors. The CDR3 totals 15 residues. The germline CDR1 and CDR2 sequences are SGHAT and FQNNGV. Comments on this clone: Its target is not known.

Study-wide results and limits: The investigators catalogued 180 or so TCR beta chains as cytomegalovirus-associated. Later analysis reportedly placed an Asian-associated ancestry cluster below the roughly 680-donor mean in N-insertions. As a later analysis showed, several of the most significant clusters appeared to be linked to common viral pathogens. Whilst most TCR sequences proved rare, a subset of public TCRs occurred across many donors.

Amplification used 60 Vbeta primers and 13 Jbeta primers. Profiling relied on immunoSEQ multiplex PCR, and the TCRdb table lists in-frame clones only, not all of them. The table records 90,000 to 150,000 clones, around 86% of them present only once. The sequenced sample was PBMCs. This chain connects TRBV11-2 to TRBJ2-5, with 9 bases fitting TRBD1. The J call may not be correct, given that the DNA end is closer to TRBJ2-7. The sequence was collected from a woman between 40 and 55 years old in good health and CMV-seronegative. The CDR3 nucleotides read TGTGCCAGCAGTTCGACCGGGACAGGGTCCTACGAGCAGTACTTC. Amino acids: CASSSTGTGSYEQYF.